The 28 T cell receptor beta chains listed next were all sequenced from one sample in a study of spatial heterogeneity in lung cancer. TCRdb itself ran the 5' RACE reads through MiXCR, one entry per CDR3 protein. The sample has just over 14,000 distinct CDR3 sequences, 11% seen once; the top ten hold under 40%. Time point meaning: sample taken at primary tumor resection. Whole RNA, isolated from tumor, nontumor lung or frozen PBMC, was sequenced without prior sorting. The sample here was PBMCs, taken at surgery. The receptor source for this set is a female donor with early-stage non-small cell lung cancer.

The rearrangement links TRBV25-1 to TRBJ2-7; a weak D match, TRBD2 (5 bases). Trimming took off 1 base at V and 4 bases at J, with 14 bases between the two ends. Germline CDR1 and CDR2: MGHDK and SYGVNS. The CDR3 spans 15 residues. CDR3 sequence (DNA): TGTGCCAGCAGTGAATTAGGCCGATCGGGATACGAGCAGTACTTC. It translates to CASSELGRSGYEQYF.

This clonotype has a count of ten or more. The CDR3 DNA reads as TGCAGTGCTAGGCCAGCGGACACAGAAAGGAGTCAGCCCCAGCATTTT. It codes for CSARPADTERSQPQHF. This chain joins TRBV20-1 and TRBJ1-5; D is possibly TRBD1 (5 bases). CDR3 length: 16 residues. Germline V CDR1 and CDR2: DFQATT, SNEGSKA (reference sequence). Trimming removed 3 bases at V and 6 bases at J, with 21 bases between.

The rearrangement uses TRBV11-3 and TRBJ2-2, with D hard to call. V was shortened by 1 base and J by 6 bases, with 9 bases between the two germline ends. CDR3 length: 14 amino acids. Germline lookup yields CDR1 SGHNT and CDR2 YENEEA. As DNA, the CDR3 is TGTGCCAGCAGCTTAGCTTACATGTCCGGGGAGCTGTTTTTT. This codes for CASSLAYMSGELFF.

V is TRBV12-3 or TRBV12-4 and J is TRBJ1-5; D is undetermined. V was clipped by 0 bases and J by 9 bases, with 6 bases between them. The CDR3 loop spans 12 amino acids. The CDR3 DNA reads TGTGCCAGCAGTTTAGCGTGGGGGCCCCAGCATTTT. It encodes CASSLAWGPQHF.

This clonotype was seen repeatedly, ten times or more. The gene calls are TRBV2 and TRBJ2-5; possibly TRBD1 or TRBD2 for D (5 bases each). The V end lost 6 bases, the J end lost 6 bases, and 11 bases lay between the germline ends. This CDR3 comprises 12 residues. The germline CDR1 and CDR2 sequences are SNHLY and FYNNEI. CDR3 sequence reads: CASREGMKTQYF. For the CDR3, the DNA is TGTGCCAGCAGAGAGGGGATGAAGACCCAGTACTTC.

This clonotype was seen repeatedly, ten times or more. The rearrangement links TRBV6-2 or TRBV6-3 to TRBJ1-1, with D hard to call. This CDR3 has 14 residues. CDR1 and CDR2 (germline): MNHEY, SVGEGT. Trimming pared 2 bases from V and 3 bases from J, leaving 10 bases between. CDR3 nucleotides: TGTGCCAGCAGTTACCGGGGTACGGACACTGAAGCTTTCTTT. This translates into CASSYRGTDTEAFF.

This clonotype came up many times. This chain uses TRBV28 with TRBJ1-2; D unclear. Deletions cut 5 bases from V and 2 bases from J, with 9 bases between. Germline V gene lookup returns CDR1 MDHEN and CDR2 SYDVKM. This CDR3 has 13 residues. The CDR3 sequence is CASSDVDNYGYTF. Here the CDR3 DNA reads TGTGCCAGCAGTGACGTGGACAACTATGGCTACACCTTC.

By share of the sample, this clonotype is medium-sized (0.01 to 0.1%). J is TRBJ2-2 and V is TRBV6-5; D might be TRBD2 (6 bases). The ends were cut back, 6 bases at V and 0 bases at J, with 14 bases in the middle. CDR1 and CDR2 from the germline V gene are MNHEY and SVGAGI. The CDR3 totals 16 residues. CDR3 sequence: CASREGGGPNTGELFF. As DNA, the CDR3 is TGTGCCAGCAGGGAGGGTGGCGGGCCGAACACCGGGGAGCTGTTTTTT.

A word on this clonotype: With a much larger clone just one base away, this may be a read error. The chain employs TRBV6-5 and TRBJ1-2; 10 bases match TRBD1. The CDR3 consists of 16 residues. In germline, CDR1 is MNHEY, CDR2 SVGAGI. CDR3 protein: CASCYSRTGGSYGYTF. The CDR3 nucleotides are TGTGCCAGCTGTTACTCCCGGACAGGGGGTAGCTATGGCTACACCTTC.

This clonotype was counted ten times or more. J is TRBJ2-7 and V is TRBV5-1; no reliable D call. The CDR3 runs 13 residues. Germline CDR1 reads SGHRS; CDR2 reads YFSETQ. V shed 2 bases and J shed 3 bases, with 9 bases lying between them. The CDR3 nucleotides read TGCGCCAGCAGCTTTGACCCAAACTACGAGCAGTACTTC. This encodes CASSFDPNYEQYF.

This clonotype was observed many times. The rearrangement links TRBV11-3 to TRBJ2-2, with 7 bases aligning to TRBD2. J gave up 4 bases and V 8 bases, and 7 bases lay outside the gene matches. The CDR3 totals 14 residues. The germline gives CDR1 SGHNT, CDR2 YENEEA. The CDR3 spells CASSWGGTTGELFF. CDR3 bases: TGTGCCAGCTCCTGGGGGGGGACCACCGGGGAGCTGTTTTTT.

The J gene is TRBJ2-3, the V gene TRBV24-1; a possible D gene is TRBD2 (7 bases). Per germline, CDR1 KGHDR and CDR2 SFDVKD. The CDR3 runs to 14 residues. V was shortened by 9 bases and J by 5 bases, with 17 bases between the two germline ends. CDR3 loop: CATARGGAEDTQYF. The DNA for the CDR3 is TGTGCCACCGCTAGAGGGGGGGCAGAAGATACGCAGTATTTT.

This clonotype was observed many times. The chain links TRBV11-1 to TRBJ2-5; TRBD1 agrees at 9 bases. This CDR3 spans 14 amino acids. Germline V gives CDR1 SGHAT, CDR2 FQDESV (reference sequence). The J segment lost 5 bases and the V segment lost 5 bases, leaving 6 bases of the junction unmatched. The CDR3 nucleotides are TGTGCCAGCAGCCTCCGGGACAGGGAGGAGACCCAGTACTTC. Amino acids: CASSLRDREETQYF.

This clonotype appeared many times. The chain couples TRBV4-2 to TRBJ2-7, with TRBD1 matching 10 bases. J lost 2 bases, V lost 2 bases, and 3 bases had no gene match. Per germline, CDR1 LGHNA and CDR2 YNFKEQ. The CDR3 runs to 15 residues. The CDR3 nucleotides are TGTGCCAGCAGCCAAACCGGGACAGGGGCCTACGAGCAGTACTTC. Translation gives CASSQTGTGAYEQYF.

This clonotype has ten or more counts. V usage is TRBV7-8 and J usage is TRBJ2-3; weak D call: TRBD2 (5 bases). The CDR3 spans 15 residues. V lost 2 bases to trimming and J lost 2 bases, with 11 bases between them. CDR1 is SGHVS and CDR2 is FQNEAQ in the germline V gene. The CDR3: CASSLYGEDTDTQYF. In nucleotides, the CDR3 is TGTGCCAGCAGCTTATACGGGGAAGACACAGATACGCAGTATTTT.

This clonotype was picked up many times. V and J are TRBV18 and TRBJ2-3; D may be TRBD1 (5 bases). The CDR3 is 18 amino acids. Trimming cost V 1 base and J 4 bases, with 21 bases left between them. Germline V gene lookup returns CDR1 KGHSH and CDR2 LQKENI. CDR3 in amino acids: CASSPRSRVTSTADTQYF. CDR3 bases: TGTGCCAGCTCACCACGATCCAGGGTCACAAGCACGGCAGATACGCAGTATTTT.

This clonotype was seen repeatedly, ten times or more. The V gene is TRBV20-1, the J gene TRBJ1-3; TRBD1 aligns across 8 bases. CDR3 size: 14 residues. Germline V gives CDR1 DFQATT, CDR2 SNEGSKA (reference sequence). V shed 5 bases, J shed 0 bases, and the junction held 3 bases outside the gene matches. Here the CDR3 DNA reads TGCAGTGCTCTTCAGGGGGCCTCTGGAAACACCATATATTTT. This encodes CSALQGASGNTIYF.

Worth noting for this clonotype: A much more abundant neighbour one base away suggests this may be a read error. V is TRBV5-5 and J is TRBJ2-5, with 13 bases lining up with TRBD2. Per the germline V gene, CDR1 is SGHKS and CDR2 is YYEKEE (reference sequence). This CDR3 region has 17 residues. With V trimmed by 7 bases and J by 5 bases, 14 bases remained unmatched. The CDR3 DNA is TGTGCCAGCTGTATCCAAGCCGGGACTAGCGGGGTGGAGACCCAGTACTTC. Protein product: CASCIQAGTSGVETQYF.

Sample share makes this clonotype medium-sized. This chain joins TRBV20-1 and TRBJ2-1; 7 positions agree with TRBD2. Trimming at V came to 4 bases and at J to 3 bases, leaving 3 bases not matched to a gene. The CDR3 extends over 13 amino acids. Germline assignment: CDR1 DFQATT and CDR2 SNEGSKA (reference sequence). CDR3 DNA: TGCAGTGCTACAGGGACTATCTACAATGAGCAGTTCTTC. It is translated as CSATGTIYNEQFF.

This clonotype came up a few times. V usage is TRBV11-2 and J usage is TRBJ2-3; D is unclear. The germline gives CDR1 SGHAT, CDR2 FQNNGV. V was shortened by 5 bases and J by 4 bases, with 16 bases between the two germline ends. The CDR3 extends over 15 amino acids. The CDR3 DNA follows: TGTGCCAGCAGCCAATCACCAAGGGTTTCAGATACGCAGTATTTT. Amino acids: CASSQSPRVSDTQYF. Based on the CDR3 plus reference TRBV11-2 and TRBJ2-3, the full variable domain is EAGVAQSPRYKIIEKRQSVAFWCNPISGHATLYWYQQILGQGPKLLIQFQNNGVVDDSQLPKDRFSAERLKGVDSTLKIQPAKLEDSAVYLCASSQSPRVSDTQYFGPGTRLTVL.

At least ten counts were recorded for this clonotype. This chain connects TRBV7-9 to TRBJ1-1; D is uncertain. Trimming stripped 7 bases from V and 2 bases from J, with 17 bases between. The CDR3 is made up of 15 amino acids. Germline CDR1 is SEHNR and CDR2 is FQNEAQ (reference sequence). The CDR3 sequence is CASTNRVGLNTEAFF. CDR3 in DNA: TGTGCCAGCACCAATCGGGTAGGGCTAAACACTGAAGCTTTCTTT.

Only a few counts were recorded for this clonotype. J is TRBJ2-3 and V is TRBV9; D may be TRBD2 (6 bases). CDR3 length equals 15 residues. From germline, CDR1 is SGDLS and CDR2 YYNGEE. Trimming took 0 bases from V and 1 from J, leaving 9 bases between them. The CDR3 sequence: CASSVGGGGTDTQYF. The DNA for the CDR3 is TGTGCCAGCAGCGTAGGTGGCGGGGGCACAGATACGCAGTATTTT.

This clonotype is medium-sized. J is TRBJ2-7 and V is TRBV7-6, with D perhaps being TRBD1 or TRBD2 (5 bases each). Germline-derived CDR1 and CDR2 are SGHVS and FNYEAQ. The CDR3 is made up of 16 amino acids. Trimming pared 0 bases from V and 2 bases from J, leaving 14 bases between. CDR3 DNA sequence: TGTGCCAGCAGCTTAGCTTCCGGGACGGTGACCTACGAGCAGTACTTC. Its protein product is CASSLASGTVTYEQYF.

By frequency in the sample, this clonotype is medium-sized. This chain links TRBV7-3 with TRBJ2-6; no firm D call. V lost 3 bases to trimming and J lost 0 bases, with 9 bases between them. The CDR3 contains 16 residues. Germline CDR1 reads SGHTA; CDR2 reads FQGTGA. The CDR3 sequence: CASSFRPSSGANVLTF. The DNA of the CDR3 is TGTGCCAGCAGCTTCCGACCAAGCTCTGGGGCCAACGTCCTGACTTTC.

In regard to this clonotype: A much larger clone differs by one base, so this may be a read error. The CDR3 loop is CSVVTDPNYGFTF. CDR3 in DNA: TGCAGCGTTGTTACAGATCCTAACTATGGCTTCACCTTC. The chain links TRBV29-1 to TRBJ1-2, with unresolved D. The CDR3 consists of 13 residues. Germline values: CDR1 SQVTM, CDR2 ANQGSEA.

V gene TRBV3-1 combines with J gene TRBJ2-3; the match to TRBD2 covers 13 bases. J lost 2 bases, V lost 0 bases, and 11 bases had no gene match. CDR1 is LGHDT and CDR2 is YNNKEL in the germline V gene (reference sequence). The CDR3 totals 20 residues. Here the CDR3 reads CASSQDVRRLAGGITDTQYF. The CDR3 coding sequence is TGTGCCAGCAGCCAAGATGTCCGCCGACTAGCGGGGGGCATCACAGATACGCAGTATTTT.

CDR3 DNA: TGTGCCAGCAGCAAAGTGAGGGACAGGGCCTATGGCTACACCTTC. Its translation is CASSKVRDRAYGYTF. The chain recombines TRBV21-1 with TRBJ1-2; the table assigns TRBD1, which was not confirmed against the DNA. TRBV21-1 is a pseudogene segment. CDR3 size: 15 residues.

The CDR3 nucleotides read TGTGCCAGCACCACATCGGATACGCAGTATTTT. This gives the protein CASTTSDTQYF. The chain uses TRBV12-3 or TRBV12-4 and TRBJ2-3; D unresolved. There are 11 residues in the CDR3. Trimming took off 7 bases at V and 6 bases at J, with 8 bases between the two ends.